This T cell receptor beta chain stems from a study of lymphopenia after photon versus proton radiotherapy. Germline values: CDR1 SEHNR, CDR2 FQNEAQ (reference sequence). The CDR3 is 13 residues long. Trimming took 3 bases from V and 6 from J; bases not matched to a gene: 5. Study-wide findings and caveats: Relative stability marked proton patients; photon patients lost diversity and naive cells.

In its sample, this clone was seen a few times. No antigen is known for it. The method was immunoSEQ multiplex PCR; TCRdb's version includes in-frame clones alone and lacks a portion of them. The sample records some 29,000 clones, around 90% being singletons. The source material was peripheral blood, sampled from a patient treated with proton-based radiotherapy. This receptor was taken from a woman aged 55-70 years with cholangiocarcinoma. Some clones in this sample may be carry-over from other donors' samples. V gene TRBV7-9 combines with J gene TRBJ2-7; 7 nucleotides match TRBD2. The CDR3 nucleotides are TGTGCCAGCAGCTTTGATGCGGGGGTCGAGCAGTACTTC. It codes for CASSFDAGVEQYF.